The clone carrying this T cell receptor (beta chain) was found once. As to time point: blood 2 weeks post-SBRT. The treatment: 15 Gy SBRT to primary tumor, nephrectomy 4 weeks later. The sample comes from a study of radiation and T cells in renal cell carcinoma. Between the trimmed V and J ends, which lost 5 bases and 3 bases, there was a span of 8 bases. This CDR3 is built from 12 residues. CDR1 GTSNPN and CDR2 SVGIG come from the germline V gene (reference sequence). Sequencing used immunoSEQ multiplex PCR; TCRdb keeps in-frame clones, though not all of them. The table has 100,000 to 150,000 clones, around 81% seen once; the top ten hold roughly 5%.

This specimen was blood, taken from a patient whose treatment included radiotherapy and nephrectomy. The chain couples TRBV30 to TRBJ1-3; D unclear. The clonotype was recovered from a man over 45 with renal cell carcinoma. The CDR3 loop is CAWCLGGNTIYF. Written as DNA, the CDR3 is TGTGCCTGGTGTCTGGGTGGAAACACCATATATTTT.